The 3 T cell receptor beta chains given below trace back to one sample, sequenced in a study of T cells after somatic rescue of genetic block. TCRdb keeps only in-frame clones here, not all; method: immunoSEQ multiplex PCR. The sample carries roughly 71,000 clones, approximately 91% recorded once. Sequencing used peripheral blood mononuclear cells (PBMCs). These TCRs come from a man aged 25-40 years.

The chain combines TRBV6-6 with TRBJ2-7; no firm D call. This CDR3 contains 12 residues. In germline, CDR1 is MNHNY, CDR2 SVGAGI (reference sequence). The V end lost 10 bases, the J end lost 1 base, and 11 bases lay between the germline ends. The CDR3 bases are TGTGCCACCAGGCCCAGATCCTACGAGCAGTACTTC. This gives the protein CATRPRSYEQYF.

V gene TRBV9 combines with J gene TRBJ2-7; 12 positions match TRBD2. Looked up from germline, CDR1 is SGDLS and CDR2 is YYNGEE. The CDR3 runs 15 residues. Germline trimming cut 4 bases from V and 2 bases from J; bases unmatched to any gene: 4. Written as DNA, the CDR3 is TGTGCCAGCAGCCCAGGACTAGCGGGGACCTACGAGCAGTACTTC. Amino acid sequence: CASSPGLAGTYEQYF.

CDR3 bases: TGTGCCACCTTCAGGGGCCTTAATGAAAAACTGTTTTTT. It encodes CATFRGLNEKLFF. The J gene is TRBJ1-4, the V gene TRBV18, with D possibly being TRBD1 (6 bases). Per the germline V gene, CDR1 is KGHSH and CDR2 is LQKENI. This CDR3 region has 13 residues. Trimming cost V 10 bases and J 4 bases, with 13 bases left between them.